This record concerns one T cell receptor (beta chain) sequence. What it binds is unknown. This entry is derived from a study of cytomegalovirus exposure and HLA in healthy donors. Trimming removed 0 bases from V and 7 bases from J; junction bases left unmatched: 11. Germline V gene data show CDR1 as MNHEY and CDR2 as SVGAGI. The CDR3 consists of 16 residues. Clones were sequenced by immunoSEQ multiplex PCR, and TCRdb holds only the in-frame ones, with some missing. The sample has over 200,000 clones; around 87% are singletons. The study, taken as a whole, reports: The investigators catalogued 164 TCR beta chains as cytomegalovirus-associated.

The chain uses TRBV6-5 and TRBJ1-2; TRBD1 aligns across 7 bases. This clonotype was obtained from a woman aged 18-30 years in good health and CMV-seropositive. Sequencing was performed on PBMCs. The CDR3 spells CASSYSTSGTEGGYTF. The CDR3, as DNA: TGTGCCAGCAGTTACTCAACCTCGGGGACAGAGGGTGGCTACACCTTC.